Sequencing of this T cell receptor (beta chain) was carried out in a study of T cell responses to AZD1222 COVID-19 vaccine. General study points: Once two AZD1222 doses were given, Spike-specific TCR breadth and depth went up.

Turning to this clone: Its cognate antigen is unknown.

This CDR3 is built from 16 residues. The germline V and J ends were trimmed by 3 bases and 3 bases, with 17 bases remaining between them. Germline values: CDR1 LNHDA, CDR2 SQIVND (reference sequence). Clones were sequenced by immunoSEQ multiplex PCR, and TCRdb holds only the in-frame ones, with some missing. Recorded for this sample: about 140,000 clones. This chain connects TRBV19 to TRBJ1-1; D call uncertain. Sequenced: peripheral blood. This receptor was identified in an adult in good health. The CDR3 here is CASSMFGPNQDTEAFF. For the CDR3, the DNA is TGTGCCAGTAGTATGTTCGGGCCTAATCAGGACACTGAAGCTTTCTTT.